This passage covers 17 T cell receptor beta chains from one sample sequenced in a study of cytomegalovirus exposure and HLA in healthy donors. PCR used 60 Vbeta primers and 13 Jbeta primers. Assay used: immunoSEQ multiplex PCR; TCRdb lists only in-frame clones, some missing. The sample yields around 90,000 clones, roughly 80% seen once. Sample: PBMCs. All receptors come from a human donor in good health.

The V gene is TRBV11-1, the J gene TRBJ2-5; 14 nucleotides line up with TRBD2. CDR1 is SGHAT and CDR2 is FQDESV in the germline V gene (reference sequence). The CDR3 length is 17 residues. The J segment lost 6 bases and the V segment lost 5 bases, leaving 11 bases of the junction unmatched. The CDR3 is CASSQPGLAGERKTQYF. The CDR3 bases are TGTGCCAGCAGCCAACCGGGACTAGCGGGAGAGAGAAAGACCCAGTACTTC.

The chain recombines TRBV27 with TRBJ1-5; D might be TRBD1 (5 bases). The germline gives CDR1 MNHEY, CDR2 SMNVEV (reference sequence). Between the trimmed V and J ends, which lost 2 bases and 6 bases, there was a span of 20 bases. The CDR3 extends over 17 amino acids. The CDR3: CASSLNGGSGYPQPQHF. CDR3 coding DNA: TGTGCCAGCAGTTTAAATGGGGGGTCCGGGTACCCTCAGCCCCAGCATTTT.

The V call is TRBV7-2, the J call TRBJ1-1; D is possibly TRBD1 (5 bases). The CDR3 runs 14 residues. V was clipped by 6 bases and J by 0 bases, with 11 bases between them. Germline loops: CDR1 SGHTA, CDR2 FQGNSA. In nucleotides, the CDR3 is TGTGCCAGCAGGCAGACAGATGTGAACACTGAAGCTTTCTTT. Encoded protein: CASRQTDVNTEAFF. The full variable domain, completed using reference TRBV7-2 and TRBJ1-1, is GAGVSQSPSNKVTEKGKDVELRCDPISGHTALYWYRQSLGQGLEFLIYFQGNSAPDKSGLPSDRFSAERTGGSVSTLTIQRTQQEDSAVYLCASRQTDVNTEAFFGQGTRLTVV.

CDR3: CATFKRDRHGELFF. CDR3 sequence (DNA): TGTGCCACTTTTAAGCGGGACAGGCACGGGGAGCTGTTTTTT. The chain employs TRBV7-9 and TRBJ2-2, with D perhaps TRBD1 (8 bases). CDR3 length equals 14 residues. Deletions cut 10 bases from V and 7 bases from J, with 19 bases between. Germline V lookup: CDR1 SEHNR, CDR2 FQNEAQ (reference sequence).

The rearrangement joins TRBV6-5 to TRBJ2-5, with 11 bases matching TRBD1. The CDR3 loop spans 15 amino acids. Germline V gene data show CDR1 as MNHEY and CDR2 as SVGAGI. With V trimmed by 5 bases and J by 5 bases, 7 bases remained unmatched. The CDR3 DNA follows: TGTGCCAGCAGTCGGGATTGGACAGGGGGCGAGACCCAGTACTTC. Translating it yields CASSRDWTGGETQYF.

V is TRBV13 and J is TRBJ2-7, with D tentatively TRBD2 (5 bases). CDR1 PRHDT and CDR2 FYEKMQ come from the germline V gene (reference sequence). The CDR3 extends over 12 amino acids. V was clipped by 4 bases and J by 6 bases, with 10 bases between them. In nucleotides, the CDR3 is TGTGCCAGCAGCTCAAGAGGGCCCGAGCAGTACTTC. Its protein is CASSSRGPEQYF.

The V call is TRBV9, the J call TRBJ2-1; maybe TRBD2 (5 bases). Germline loops: CDR1 SGDLS, CDR2 YYNGEE. V was pared by 3 bases and J by 4 bases, with 11 bases between. The CDR3 is made up of 14 amino acids. The CDR3 DNA follows: TGTGCCAGCAGCGAAGCAGCGGCATACAATGAGCAGTTCTTC. Its protein product is CASSEAAAYNEQFF. The whole variable domain, filled in from reference TRBV9 and TRBJ2-1, reads DSGVTQTPKHLITATGQRVTLRCSPRSGDLSVYWYQQSLDQGLQFLIQYYNGEERAKGNILERFSAQQFPDLHSELNLSSLELGDSALYFCASSEAAAYNEQFFGPGTRLTVL.

The V and J genes are TRBV19 and TRBJ2-3; 8 bases are shared with TRBD2. The CDR3 sequence is 15 residues long. The ends lost 5 bases at V and 2 bases at J; junction bases unmatched: 6. The germline V gene encodes CDR1 LNHDA and CDR2 SQIVND (reference sequence). CDR3 amino acids: CASSVGLEFTDTQYF. The CDR3 region has the DNA TGTGCCAGTAGTGTGGGACTAGAGTTCACAGATACGCAGTATTTT. Looking up the rest from reference TRBV19 and TRBJ2-3 gives the full variable domain: DGGITQSPKYLFRKEGQNVTLSCEQNLNHDAMYWYRQDPGQGLRLIYYSQIVNDFQKGDIAEGYSVSREKKESFPLTVTSAQKNPTAFYLCASSVGLEFTDTQYFGPGTRLTVL.

The chain uses TRBV7-2 and TRBJ2-1, with 8 bases that match TRBD2. The J segment lost 5 bases and the V segment lost 1 base, leaving 4 bases of the junction unmatched. CDR3 length: 15 residues. The germline V gene encodes CDR1 SGHTA and CDR2 FQGNSA. In nucleotides, the CDR3 is TGTGCCAGCAGCTTAGGCGGCGGGGGGAACAATGAGCAGTTCTTC. It encodes CASSLGGGGNNEQFF.

The chain has TRBV6-5 and TRBJ2-2; D is undetermined. Germline V CDR1 and CDR2: MNHEY, SVGAGI. V was pared by 0 bases and J by 3 bases, with 11 bases between. The CDR3 runs 16 residues. DNA for the CDR3: TGTGCCAGCAGTTACTCGCCCCGGGTCGACACCGGGGAGCTGTTTTTT. It specifies CASSYSPRVDTGELFF.

This clone came up a few times. This chain joins TRBV6-1 and TRBJ2-1; 14 bases match TRBD2. Germline assignment: CDR1 MNHNS and CDR2 SASEGT. The CDR3 runs to 15 residues. V lost 6 bases, J lost 8 bases, and 6 bases stayed unmatched. CDR3 protein: CASRRTSGGLDEQFF. In DNA, the CDR3 is TGTGCCAGCAGGAGGACTAGCGGGGGGCTCGATGAGCAGTTCTTC.

The CDR3 DNA sequence: TGTGCCAGCAGCGTAGCTGACGGACACTACGAGCAGTACTTC. This sequence encodes CASSVADGHYEQYF. The chain links TRBV9 to TRBJ2-7, with a possible D match to TRBD1 (5 bases). V was cut by 0 bases and J by 3 bases, with 10 bases left in between. Germline values: CDR1 SGDLS, CDR2 YYNGEE. CDR3 length equals 14 residues.

This clone was seen a handful of times. The V gene is TRBV4-3, the J gene TRBJ1-2, with D unclear. This CDR3 is built from 15 residues. V was shortened by 8 bases and J by 3 bases, with 19 bases between the two germline ends. Germline CDR1 and CDR2: LGHNA and YSLEER. This chain's CDR3 is CASRLTETRDYGYTF. For the CDR3, the DNA is TGCGCCAGCCGACTAACGGAGACTAGAGACTATGGCTACACCTTC.

This clone was counted between two and nine times. This sequence joins TRBV5-1 and TRBJ2-7, with 7 bases fitting TRBD1. This CDR3 contains 12 residues. Trimming took 4 bases from V and 6 from J; bases not matched to a gene: 4. Per the germline V gene, CDR1 is SGHRS and CDR2 is YFSETQ. CDR3 DNA: TGCGCCAGCAGCACGACAGGGACCGAGCAGTACTTC. This sequence encodes CASSTTGTEQYF.

V gene TRBV7-7 combines with J gene TRBJ2-1; 8 bases are shared with TRBD1. Germline V gene sequence: CDR1 SSHAT, CDR2 FNYEAQ (reference sequence). V shed 5 bases and J 7 bases; nucleotides not matched to a gene: 10. This CDR3 region has 15 residues. The CDR3 spells CASSRTGRGLNEQFF. CDR3 nucleotides: TGTGCCAGCAGCCGGACAGGGAGAGGATTGAATGAGCAGTTCTTC.

The V call is TRBV7-2, the J call TRBJ2-4; 8 nucleotides align to TRBD2. V shed 6 bases and J 8 bases; nucleotides not matched to a gene: 12. The germline CDR1 and CDR2 sequences are SGHTA and FQGNSA. This CDR3 is 15 amino acids long. This CDR3 is CASSYTSGGGDIQYF. The CDR3 nucleotides read TGTGCCAGCAGTTATACTAGCGGAGGGGGGGACATTCAGTACTTC.

This sequence joins TRBV27 and TRBJ1-2; TRBD1 matches at 7 bases. This CDR3 is 17 amino acids long. Germline loops: CDR1 MNHEY, CDR2 SMNVEV (reference sequence). V gave up 5 bases and J gave up 3 bases; unmatched junction bases: 15. Here the CDR3 reads CASSRNSRDRFHYGYTF. In DNA form, the CDR3 reads TGTGCCAGCAGTCGCAATTCCCGGGACAGATTTCACTATGGCTACACCTTC.